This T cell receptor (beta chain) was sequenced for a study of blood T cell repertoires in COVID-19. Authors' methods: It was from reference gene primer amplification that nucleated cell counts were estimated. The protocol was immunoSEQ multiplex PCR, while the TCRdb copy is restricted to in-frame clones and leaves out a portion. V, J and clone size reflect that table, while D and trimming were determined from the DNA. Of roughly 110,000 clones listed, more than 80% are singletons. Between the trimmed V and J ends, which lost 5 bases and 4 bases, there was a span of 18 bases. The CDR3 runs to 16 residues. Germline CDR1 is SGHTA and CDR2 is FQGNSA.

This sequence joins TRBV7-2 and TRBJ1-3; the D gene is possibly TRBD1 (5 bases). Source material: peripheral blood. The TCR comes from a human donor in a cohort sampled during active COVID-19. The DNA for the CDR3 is TGTGCCAGCAGCGCTTCATCCACAGGTCGCGGAAACACCATATATTTT. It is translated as CASSASSTGRGNTIYF.